The present T cell receptor beta chain was sequenced within a study of blood T cells in healthy people across ages. Notes on this clonotype: Its antigen remains unidentified.

CDR1 is DFQATT, CDR2 SNEGSKA, per germline (reference sequence). V shed 3 bases, J shed 3 bases, and the junction held 3 bases outside the gene matches. CDR3 size: 14 residues. A second PCR of 7 to 11 cycles used a sample-barcoded 5' primer and a J-beta primer mix. TCRdb reprocessed the 5' RACE reads with MiXCR, giving one entry per CDR3 protein. The table includes around 1,700,000 distinct CDR3 sequences, 28% detected once. General study results and limits: Long-lived donors exceeded aged donors in naive CD4+ cells and diversity.

The sample taken for sequencing was blood. The TCR comes from a young woman in good health. This chain connects TRBV20-1 to TRBJ2-7, with 12 bases aligning to TRBD2. CDR3 sequence: CSASRTSGNYEQYF. The CDR3 nucleotides read TGCAGTGCTAGCCGGACTAGCGGGAACTACGAGCAGTACTTC.